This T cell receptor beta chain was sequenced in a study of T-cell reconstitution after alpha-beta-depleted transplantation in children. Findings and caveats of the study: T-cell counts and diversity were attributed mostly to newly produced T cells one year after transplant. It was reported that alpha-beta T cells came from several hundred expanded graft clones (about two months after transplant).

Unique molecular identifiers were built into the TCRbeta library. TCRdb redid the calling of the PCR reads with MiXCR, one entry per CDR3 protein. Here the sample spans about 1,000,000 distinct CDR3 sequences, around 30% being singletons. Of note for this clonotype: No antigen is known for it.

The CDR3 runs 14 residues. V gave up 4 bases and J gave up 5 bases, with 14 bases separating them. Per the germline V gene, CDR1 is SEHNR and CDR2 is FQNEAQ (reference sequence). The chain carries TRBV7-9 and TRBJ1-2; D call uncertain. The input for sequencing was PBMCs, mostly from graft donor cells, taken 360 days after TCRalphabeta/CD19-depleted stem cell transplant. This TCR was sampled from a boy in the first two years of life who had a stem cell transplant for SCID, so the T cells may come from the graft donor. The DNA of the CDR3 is TGTGCCAGCAGCTCGCTCCCCCCCGCTTATGGCTACACCTTC. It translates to CASSSLPPAYGYTF.